The 21 T cell receptor beta chains below were found in one sample sequenced in a study of cytomegalovirus exposure and HLA in healthy donors. Produced via immunoSEQ multiplex PCR; TCRdb's table is partial and in-frame only. This sample yields 150,000 to 200,000 clones, of which approximately 87% are seen a single time; about 1.5% belongs to the top ten. The sequencing sample was made of PBMCs. Every receptor here comes from a woman aged 25 to 39 in good health and CMV-seronegative.

The chain employs TRBV7-9 and TRBJ2-7; D might be TRBD1 (5 bases). The ends were cut back, 5 bases at V and 3 bases at J, with 20 bases in the middle. The CDR3 is 16 amino acids. Looked up from germline, CDR1 is SEHNR and CDR2 is FQNEAQ (reference sequence). CDR3 sequence: CASSIPERSGNYEQYF. In DNA, the CDR3 is TGTGCCAGCAGCATCCCAGAGAGGTCAGGGAACTACGAGCAGTACTTC.

This chain uses TRBV7-8 with TRBJ1-5; D may be TRBD1 (6 bases). V was cut by 5 bases and J by 1 base, with 9 bases left in between. Germline CDR1 is SGHVS and CDR2 is FQNEAQ. This CDR3 comprises 14 residues. CDR3 DNA: TGTGCCAGCAGCCCGACAGGAAGCAATCAGCCCCAGCATTTT. Its translation is CASSPTGSNQPQHF.

The genes are TRBV5-6 and TRBJ2-7, with D perhaps matching TRBD1 (5 bases). The V end was cut by 0 bases, the J end by 3 bases, with 16 bases between. The CDR3 runs 16 residues. Germline lookup yields CDR1 SGHDT and CDR2 YYEEEE. In DNA, the CDR3 is TGTGCCAGCAGCTTGGCCAGGAGACAGTCCTTCTACGAGCAGTACTTC. It yields the protein CASSLARRQSFYEQYF.

V usage is TRBV4-1 and J usage is TRBJ2-1, with TRBD1 matching over 7 bases. The V segment lost 3 bases and the J segment 8 bases; nucleotides outside the gene matches: 4. The germline V gene encodes CDR1 MGHRA and CDR2 YSYEKL. This CDR3 has 13 amino acids. The CDR3 protein is CASSQRQGDEQFF. CDR3 nucleotide sequence: TGCGCCAGCAGCCAGAGACAGGGCGATGAGCAGTTCTTC.

As for this clone: An end of the junction differs from the germline gene, which may be a read error. This sequence joins TRBV25-1 and TRBJ1-1; D might be TRBD1 (6 bases). Germline lookup yields CDR1 MGHDK and CDR2 SYGVNS. The CDR3 extends over 15 amino acids. The chain's CDR3 is CATSGEPGARLEAFF. For the CDR3, the DNA is TGTGCCACCAGTGGGGAACCAGGGGCCAGACTTGAAGCTTTCTTT.

The chain combines TRBV7-6 with TRBJ1-2; 8 nucleotides align to TRBD1. CDR1 and CDR2 (germline): SGHVS, FNYEAQ. This CDR3 is 14 amino acids long. The trim removed 1 base at V and 8 bases at J, leaving 6 bases unmatched. The CDR3 protein is CASSLGSDREGYTF. In nucleotides, the CDR3 is TGTGCCAGCAGCTTAGGGTCGGACAGGGAGGGCTACACCTTC.

The chain has TRBV27 and TRBJ2-2; 7 bases line up with TRBD1. Germline values: CDR1 MNHEY, CDR2 SMNVEV (reference sequence). This CDR3 region has 16 residues. J was trimmed by 5 bases and V by 5 bases; bases with no gene match: 11. The CDR3 sequence: CASSTLDRVLTGELFF. The CDR3 DNA follows: TGTGCCAGCAGTACCCTTGACAGGGTACTTACCGGGGAGCTGTTTTTT.

This chain uses TRBV15 with TRBJ1-2; a weak D match, TRBD1 (6 bases). The germline gives CDR1 LNHNV, CDR2 YYDKDF (reference sequence). V was shortened by 1 base and J by 8 bases, with 17 bases between the two germline ends. The CDR3 contains 15 residues. CDR3 nucleotides: TGTGCCACCAGCAGAGGGTCGACAGGTCTATGGGGCTACACCTTC. Translated, it gives CATSRGSTGLWGYTF.

DNA for the CDR3: TGTGCCAGCAGTCCTAGGGAGGGTGGTCAGCCCCAGCATTTT. It is translated as CASSPREGGQPQHF. The genes are TRBV6-1 and TRBJ1-5; unclear D gene. Trimming took 5 bases from V and 6 from J, leaving 14 bases between them. The CDR3 totals 14 residues. Germline V lookup: CDR1 MNHNS, CDR2 SASEGT.

V is TRBV18 and J is TRBJ2-3, with 8 positions matching TRBD1. This CDR3 contains 17 residues. CDR1 is KGHSH and CDR2 is LQKENI in the germline V gene. J was trimmed by 6 bases and V by 3 bases; bases with no gene match: 14. The CDR3 loop is CASSPFGVGTGGDTQYF. The CDR3 coding sequence is TGTGCCAGCTCACCCTTCGGGGTGGGGACAGGCGGGGATACGCAGTATTTT. Filled out from reference TRBV18 and TRBJ2-3, the complete variable domain reads NAGVMQNPRHLVRRRGQEARLRCSPMKGHSHVYWYRQLPEEGLKFMVYLQKENIIDESGMPKERFSAEFPKEGPSILRIQQVVRGDSAAYFCASSPFGVGTGGDTQYFGPGTRLTVL.

This rearrangement joins TRBV19 to TRBJ1-2; D gene unclear. The CDR3 totals 15 residues. V was cut by 5 bases and J by 6 bases, with 19 bases left in between. The germline V gene has CDR1 LNHDA and CDR2 SQIVND (reference sequence). The CDR3 reads CASSVTWAGGDGYTF. CDR3 DNA: TGTGCCAGTAGTGTGACTTGGGCAGGCGGGGATGGCTACACCTTC.

This chain links TRBV6-5 with TRBJ1-6, with TRBD1 matching over 9 bases. Germline values: CDR1 MNHEY, CDR2 SVGAGI. V was pared by 2 bases and J by 6 bases, with 2 bases of the junction left unmatched. The CDR3 loop spans 15 amino acids. CDR3 DNA: TGTGCCAGCAGTTACCAGACAGGGGGTAATTCACCCCTCCACTTT. Translating it yields CASSYQTGGNSPLHF.

This clone appeared a single time. This chain uses TRBV1 with TRBJ2-1; the tabulated D call, TRBD2, remains unverified against the DNA. TRBV1 is listed as a pseudogene. The CDR3 has 23 residues. CDR3 nucleotide sequence: TGCACCAGCAGCCTCAGAAGCCAACTAGCGGGGGATAAAAACCATCCCTCCTACAATGAGCAGTTCTTC. It specifies CTSSLRSQLAGDKNHPSYNEQFF.

The V and J genes are TRBV9 and TRBJ2-3; 10 bases are a match to TRBD2. The J segment lost 3 bases and the V segment lost 0 bases, leaving 7 bases of the junction unmatched. Germline assignment: CDR1 SGDLS and CDR2 YYNGEE. The CDR3 length is 17 residues. Here the CDR3 DNA reads TGTGCCAGCAGCGTAGAGATAGCGGGGGGCCGGACAGATACGCAGTATTTT. It specifies CASSVEIAGGRTDTQYF.

The chain carries TRBV5-8 and TRBJ1-2, with D possibly TRBD1 on 5 matching bases. CDR3 length: 14 amino acids. V dropped 3 bases and J dropped 4 bases, with 13 bases sitting between them. The germline V gene has CDR1 SGHTS and CDR2 YDEGEE. The CDR3 coding sequence is TGTGCCAGCAGCTGGACATCTCGGGTCTATGGCTACACCTTC. Translation: CASSWTSRVYGYTF. Filled out from reference TRBV5-8 and TRBJ1-2, the complete variable domain reads EAGVTQSPTHLIKTRGQQATLRCSPISGHTSVYWYQQALGLGLQFLLWYDEGEERNRGNFPPRFSGRQFPNYSSELNVNALELEDSALYLCASSWTSRVYGYTFGSGTRLTVV.

The chain uses TRBV2 and TRBJ2-7, with D maybe TRBD1 (5 bases). The CDR3 is 18 amino acids. CDR1 is SNHLY, CDR2 FYNNEI, per germline. V was trimmed by 2 bases and J by 5 bases, leaving 25 bases between them. The CDR3 spells CASSETAVVGQGSHEQYF. The DNA of the CDR3 is TGTGCCAGCAGTGAAACCGCAGTAGTGGGCCAGGGAAGCCACGAGCAGTACTTC.

The CDR3 sequence is CASSLASRGELSGELFF. The DNA of the CDR3 is TGTGCCAGCAGCTTAGCTAGTCGGGGGGAACTCTCCGGGGAGCTGTTTTTT. The chain employs TRBV7-8 and TRBJ2-2; 7 positions match TRBD2. The V and J ends lost 0 bases and 6 bases, in that order; junction bases with no gene match: 10. CDR1 and CDR2 from the germline V gene are SGHVS and FQNEAQ. This CDR3 region has 17 residues. Complete variable domain (other parts from reference TRBV7-8 and TRBJ2-2): GAGVSQSPRYKVAKRGQDVALRCDPISGHVSLFWYQQALGQGPEFLTYFQNEAQLDKSGLPSDRFFAERPEGSVSTLKIQRTQQEDSAVYLCASSLASRGELSGELFFGEGSRLTVL.

CDR3 sequence (DNA): TGTGCCAGCAGCTCTAGCGGGGGGGTGACGGGCGAGCAGTACTTC. Translation: CASSSSGGVTGEQYF. The chain uses TRBV9 and TRBJ2-7; 12 bases line up with TRBD2. Germline loops: CDR1 SGDLS, CDR2 YYNGEE. V lost 4 bases and J lost 6; bases outside the gene matches: 8. The CDR3 spans 15 residues.

The rearrangement joins TRBV6-1 to TRBJ2-2, with D uncertain. Per the germline V gene, CDR1 is MNHNS and CDR2 is SASEGT. This CDR3 spans 15 amino acids. The V end was cut by 7 bases, the J end by 5 bases, with 17 bases between. CDR3 in amino acids: CASKGGSQVTGELFF. CDR3 nucleotides: TGTGCCAGCAAAGGTGGTAGTCAGGTTACCGGGGAGCTGTTTTTT.

The chain recombines TRBV5-1 with TRBJ2-7; TRBD2 matches 16 bases. V shed 3 bases and J 1 base; nucleotides not matched to a gene: 10. CDR1 and CDR2 from the germline V gene are SGHRS and YFSETQ. The CDR3 covers 19 residues. CDR3 region: CASSWERGLAGGPSYEQYF. The CDR3, as DNA: TGCGCCAGCAGCTGGGAAAGGGGACTAGCGGGGGGGCCGTCCTACGAGCAGTACTTC.

Details on this clone: One end of the junction is discordant with germline, which a read error may explain. The chain recombines TRBV27 with TRBJ2-1; 9 bases fit TRBD2. The CDR3 sequence is 12 residues long. The V gene's germline CDR1 is MNHEY and CDR2 SMNVEV (reference sequence). DNA of the CDR3: TGTGCCAGCGGGACTAGCTACAGTGAGCAGTTCTTC. It yields the protein CASGTSYSEQFF.